This is a list of T cell receptor beta chains from one sample in a study of cytomegalovirus exposure and HLA in healthy donors. Clones were read by immunoSEQ multiplex PCR, and TCRdb kept only the in-frame ones, dropping some. The table lists 130,000 to 150,000 clones. Material: PBMCs. Receptor source: a man aged 40-55 years in good health and CMV-seronegative. Each CDR3 is given with its conserved first and last residue. A D gene is named only where the DNA matches it firmly.

D gene | J gene | V gene | CDR3 DNA | CDR3 protein
- | TRBJ2-1 | TRBV5-6 | TGTGCCAGCAGCTTCGACAGCCCCTACAATGAGCAGTTCTTC | CASSFDSPYNEQFF
- | TRBJ1-2 | TRBV4-2 | TGTGCCAGCAGCCAACCCCGCCTTGAGTATGGCTACACCTTC | CASSQPRLEYGYTF
TRBD1 | TRBJ1-3 | TRBV6-5 | TGTGCCAGCAGTTACTCGACAGGGGGTGGAAACACCATATATTTT | CASSYSTGGGNTIYF
- | TRBJ1-1 | TRBV10-2 | TGCGCCAGCAGTGACTCCCGGGGGGCTTCTGAAGCTTTCTTT | CASSDSRGASEAFF
TRBD1 | TRBJ2-3 | TRBV19 | TGTGCCAGTAGTATTCGGACAGGCAACACAGATACGCAGTATTTT | CASSIRTGNTDTQYF
- | TRBJ1-2 | TRBV19 | TGTGCCAGTAGTATAGATGGAACAGTCCGTGGCTACACCTTC | CASSIDGTVRGYTF
TRBD1 | TRBJ1-4 | TRBV29-1 | TGCAGCGTTGAAGCTTGGGACAGGGAGGGGGAAAAACTGTTTTTT | CSVEAWDREGEKLFF
- | TRBJ1-1 | TRBV7-3 | TGTGCCAGCAGCCGGACAGCCAACACTGAAGCTTTCTTT | CASSRTANTEAFF
TRBD2 | TRBJ2-3 | TRBV6-6 | TGTGCCAGCAGGCGACTAGCGGGGGGGCCGGATACGCAGTATTTT | CASRRLAGGPDTQYF
- | TRBJ1-5 | TRBV21-1 | TGTGCCAGCAGCAAATTTCGACAGGCACCCTTCAATCAGCCCCAGCATTTT | CASSKFRQAPFNQPQHF
TRBD2 | TRBJ2-5 | TRBV5-6 | TGTGCCAGCAGACCCTCGGGACTAGTACAGACCCAGTACTTC | CASRPSGLVQTQYF